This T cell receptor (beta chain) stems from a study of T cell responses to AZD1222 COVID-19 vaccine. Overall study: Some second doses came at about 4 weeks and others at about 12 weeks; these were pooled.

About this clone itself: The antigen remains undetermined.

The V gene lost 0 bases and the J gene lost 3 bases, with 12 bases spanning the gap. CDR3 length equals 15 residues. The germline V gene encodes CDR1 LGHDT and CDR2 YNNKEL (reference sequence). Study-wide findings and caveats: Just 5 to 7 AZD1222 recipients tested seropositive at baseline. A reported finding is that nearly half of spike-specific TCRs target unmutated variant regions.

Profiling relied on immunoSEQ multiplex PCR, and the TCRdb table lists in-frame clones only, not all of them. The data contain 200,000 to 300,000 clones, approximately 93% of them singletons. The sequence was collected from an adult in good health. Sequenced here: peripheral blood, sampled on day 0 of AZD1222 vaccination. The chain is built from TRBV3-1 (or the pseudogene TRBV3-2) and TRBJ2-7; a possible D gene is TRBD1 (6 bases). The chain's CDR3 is CASSQEQGKNYEQYF. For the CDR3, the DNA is TGTGCCAGCAGCCAAGAGCAGGGGAAAAACTACGAGCAGTACTTC.